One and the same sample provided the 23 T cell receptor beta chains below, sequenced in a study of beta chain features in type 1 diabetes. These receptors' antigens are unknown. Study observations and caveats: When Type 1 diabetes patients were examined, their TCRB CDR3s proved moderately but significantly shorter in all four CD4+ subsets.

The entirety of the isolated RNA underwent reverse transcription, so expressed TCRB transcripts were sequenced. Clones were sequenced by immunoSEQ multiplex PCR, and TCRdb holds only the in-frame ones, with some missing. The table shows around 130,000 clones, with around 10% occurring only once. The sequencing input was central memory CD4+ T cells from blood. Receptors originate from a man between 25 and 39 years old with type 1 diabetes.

DNA for the CDR3: TGTGCCAGCAGTTACACCGGGACAGTTGTGGACTACACCTTC. Translating it yields CASSYTGTVVDYTF. The chain uses TRBV6-5 and TRBJ1-2; 7 positions agree with TRBD1. The CDR3 has 14 amino acids. V was pared by 2 bases and J by 10 bases, with 10 bases of the junction left unmatched. CDR1 is MNHEY and CDR2 is SVGAGI in the germline V gene.

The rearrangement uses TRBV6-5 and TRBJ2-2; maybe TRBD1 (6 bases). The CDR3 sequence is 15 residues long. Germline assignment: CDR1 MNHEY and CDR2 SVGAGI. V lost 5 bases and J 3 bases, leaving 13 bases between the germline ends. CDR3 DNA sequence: TGTGCCAGCAGTCACCGGGACAAATACACCGGGGAGCTGTTTTTT. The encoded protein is CASSHRDKYTGELFF.

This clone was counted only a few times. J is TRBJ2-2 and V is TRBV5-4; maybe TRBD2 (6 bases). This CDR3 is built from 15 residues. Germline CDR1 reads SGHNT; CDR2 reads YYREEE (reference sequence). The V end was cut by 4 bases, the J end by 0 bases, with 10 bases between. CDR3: CASSRGLANTGELFF. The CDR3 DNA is TGTGCCAGCAGCCGGGGGTTAGCGAACACCGGGGAGCTGTTTTTT.

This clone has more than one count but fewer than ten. The CDR3 coding sequence is TGTGCCAGCAGCTTATGGCAGTCCTACGAGCAGTACTTC. Translating gives CASSLWQSYEQYF. The chain combines TRBV5-6 with TRBJ2-7; D is undetermined. Germline CDR1 is SGHDT and CDR2 is YYEEEE. The CDR3 contains 13 residues. Trimming removed 2 bases at V and 1 base at J, with 7 bases between.

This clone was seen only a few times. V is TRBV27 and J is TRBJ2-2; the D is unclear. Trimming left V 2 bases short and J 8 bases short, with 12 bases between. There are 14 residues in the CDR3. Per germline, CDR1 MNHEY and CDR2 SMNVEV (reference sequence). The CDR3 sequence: CASSLGSWPGELFF. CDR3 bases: TGTGCCAGCAGTTTAGGTTCCTGGCCTGGGGAGCTGTTTTTT.

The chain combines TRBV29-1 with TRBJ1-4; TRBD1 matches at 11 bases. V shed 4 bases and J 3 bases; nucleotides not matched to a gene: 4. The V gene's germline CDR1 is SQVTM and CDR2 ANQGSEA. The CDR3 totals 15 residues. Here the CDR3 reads CSVAGQGAPNEKLFF. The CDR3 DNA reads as TGCAGCGTTGCTGGACAGGGGGCACCTAATGAAAAACTGTTTTTT.

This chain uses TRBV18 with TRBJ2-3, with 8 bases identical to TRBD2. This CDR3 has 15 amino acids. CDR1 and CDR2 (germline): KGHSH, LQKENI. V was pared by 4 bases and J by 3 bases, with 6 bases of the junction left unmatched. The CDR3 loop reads CASSLSGDGTDTQYF. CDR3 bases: TGTGCCAGCTCACTTAGCGGGGACGGAACAGATACGCAGTATTTT.

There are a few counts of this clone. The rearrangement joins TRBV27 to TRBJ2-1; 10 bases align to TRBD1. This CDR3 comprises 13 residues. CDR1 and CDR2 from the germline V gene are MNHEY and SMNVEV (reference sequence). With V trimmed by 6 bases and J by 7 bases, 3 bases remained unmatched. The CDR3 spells CASRRTGGNEQFF. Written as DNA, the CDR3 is TGTGCCAGCAGACGGACAGGGGGGAATGAGCAGTTCTTC.

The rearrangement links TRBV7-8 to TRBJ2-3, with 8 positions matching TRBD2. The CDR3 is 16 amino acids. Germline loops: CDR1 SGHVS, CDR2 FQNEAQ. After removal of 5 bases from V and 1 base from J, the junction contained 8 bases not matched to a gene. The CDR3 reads CASSRSPTSGTDTQYF. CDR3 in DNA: TGTGCCAGCAGCCGAAGCCCGACTAGCGGCACAGATACGCAGTATTTT.

The CDR3 bases are TGCGCCAGCAGCTTCGGGACTAGCCTAAGCACAGATACGCAGTATTTT. As protein: CASSFGTSLSTDTQYF. The chain links TRBV5-1 to TRBJ2-3; TRBD2 agrees at 9 bases. The CDR3 is 16 amino acids. The V gene end was trimmed by 2 bases and the J gene end by 0 bases; junction bases not matched to a gene: 4. Germline CDR1 and CDR2: SGHRS and YFSETQ.

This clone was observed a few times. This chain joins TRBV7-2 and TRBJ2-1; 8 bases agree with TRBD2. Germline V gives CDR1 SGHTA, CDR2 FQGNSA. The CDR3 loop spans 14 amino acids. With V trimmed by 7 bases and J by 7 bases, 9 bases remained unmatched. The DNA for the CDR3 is TGTGCCAGCACCCGGGGGGGCGCGGTTAATGAGCAGTTCTTC. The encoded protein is CASTRGGAVNEQFF.

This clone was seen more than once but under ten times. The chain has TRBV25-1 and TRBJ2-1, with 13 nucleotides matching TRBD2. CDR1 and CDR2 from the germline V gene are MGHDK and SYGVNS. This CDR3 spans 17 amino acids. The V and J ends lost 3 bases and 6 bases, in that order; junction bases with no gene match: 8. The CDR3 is CASSDPTSGGAINEQFF. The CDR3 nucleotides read TGTGCCAGCAGTGATCCCACTAGCGGGGGGGCGATCAATGAGCAGTTCTTC.

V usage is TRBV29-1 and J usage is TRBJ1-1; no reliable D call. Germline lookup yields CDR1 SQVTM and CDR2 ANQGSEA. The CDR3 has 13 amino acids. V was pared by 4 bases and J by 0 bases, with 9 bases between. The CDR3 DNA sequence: TGCAGCGTTGGGAGAAGTTTGAACACTGAAGCTTTCTTT. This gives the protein CSVGRSLNTEAFF.

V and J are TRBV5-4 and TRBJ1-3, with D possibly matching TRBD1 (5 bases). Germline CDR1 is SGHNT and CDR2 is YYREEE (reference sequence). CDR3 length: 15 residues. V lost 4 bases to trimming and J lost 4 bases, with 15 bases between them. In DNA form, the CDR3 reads TGTGCCAGCAGCACCTCTCTTGGGGCCGGAAACACCATATATTTT. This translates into CASSTSLGAGNTIYF.

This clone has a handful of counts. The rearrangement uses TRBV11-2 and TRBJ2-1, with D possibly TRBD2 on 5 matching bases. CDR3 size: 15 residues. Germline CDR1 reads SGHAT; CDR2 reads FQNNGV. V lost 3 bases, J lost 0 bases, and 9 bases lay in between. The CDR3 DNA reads TGTGCCAGCAGCTTTTTGGGGAGCTCCTACAATGAGCAGTTCTTC. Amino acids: CASSFLGSSYNEQFF.

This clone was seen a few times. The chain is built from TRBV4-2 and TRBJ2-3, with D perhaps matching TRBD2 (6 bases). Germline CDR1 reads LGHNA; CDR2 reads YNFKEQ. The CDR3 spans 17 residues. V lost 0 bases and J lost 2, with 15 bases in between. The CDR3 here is CASSQERRDWATDTQYF. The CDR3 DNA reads TGTGCCAGCAGCCAAGAAAGGCGGGATTGGGCCACAGATACGCAGTATTTT.

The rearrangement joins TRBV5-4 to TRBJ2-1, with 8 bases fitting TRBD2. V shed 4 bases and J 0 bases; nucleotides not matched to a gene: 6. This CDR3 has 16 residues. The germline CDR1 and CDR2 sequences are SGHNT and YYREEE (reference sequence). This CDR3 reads CASSPSGGISYNEQFF. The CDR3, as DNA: TGTGCCAGCAGCCCCAGCGGGGGCATCTCCTACAATGAGCAGTTCTTC.

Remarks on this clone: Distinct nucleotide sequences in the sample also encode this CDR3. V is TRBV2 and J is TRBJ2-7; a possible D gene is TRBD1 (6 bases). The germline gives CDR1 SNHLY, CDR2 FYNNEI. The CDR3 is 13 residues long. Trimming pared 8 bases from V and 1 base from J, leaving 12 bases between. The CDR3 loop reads CASSGDTSYEQYF. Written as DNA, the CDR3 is TGTGCCAGCTCCGGGGACACTTCCTACGAGCAGTACTTC. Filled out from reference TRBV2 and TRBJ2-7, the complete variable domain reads EPEVTQTPSHQVTQMGQEVILRCVPISNHLYFYWYRQILGQKVEFLVSFYNNEISEKSEIFDDQFSVERPDGSNFTLKIRSTKLEDSAMYFCASSGDTSYEQYFGPGTRLTVT.

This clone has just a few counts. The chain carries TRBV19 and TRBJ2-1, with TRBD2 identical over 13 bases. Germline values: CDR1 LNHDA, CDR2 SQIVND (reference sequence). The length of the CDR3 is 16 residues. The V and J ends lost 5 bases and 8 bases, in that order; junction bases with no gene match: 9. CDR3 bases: TGTGCCAGTAGTCGAACCGGGACTAGCGGGGAACATGAGCAGTTCTTC. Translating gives CASSRTGTSGEHEQFF.

The CDR3: CASSYAGGGNYGYTF. CDR3 in DNA: TGTGCCAGCAGTTACGCGGGGGGCGGGAACTATGGCTACACCTTC. This chain uses TRBV6-5 with TRBJ1-2; TRBD1 is a possible D gene (6 bases). Germline V gene sequence: CDR1 MNHEY, CDR2 SVGAGI. Trimming shortened V by 2 bases and J by 2 bases, and 12 bases separated the two germline ends. CDR3 size: 15 residues.

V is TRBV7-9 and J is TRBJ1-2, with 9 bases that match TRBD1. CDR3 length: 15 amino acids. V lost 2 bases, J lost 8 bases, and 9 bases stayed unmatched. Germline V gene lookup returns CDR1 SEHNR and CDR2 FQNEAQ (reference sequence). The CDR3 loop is CASSLMRGTGYGYTF. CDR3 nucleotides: TGTGCCAGCAGCTTAATGCGTGGGACAGGGTACGGCTACACCTTC.

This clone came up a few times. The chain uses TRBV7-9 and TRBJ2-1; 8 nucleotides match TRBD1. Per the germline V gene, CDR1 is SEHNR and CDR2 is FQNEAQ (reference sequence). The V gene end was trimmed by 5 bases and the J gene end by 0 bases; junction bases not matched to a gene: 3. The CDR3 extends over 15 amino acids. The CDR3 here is CASSLGQGSYNEQFF. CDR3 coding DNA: TGTGCCAGCAGCCTAGGACAGGGCTCCTACAATGAGCAGTTCTTC.

This chain's CDR3 is CASSLERSTDTQYF. The CDR3 region has the DNA TGTGCCAGCAGCCTCGAGCGGAGCACAGATACGCAGTATTTT. This chain joins TRBV7-9 and TRBJ2-3; tentatively, D is TRBD2 (5 bases). This CDR3 has 14 amino acids. Trimming took 5 bases from V and 0 from J, leaving 9 bases between them. In germline, CDR1 is SEHNR, CDR2 FQNEAQ (reference sequence).